This TCR beta chain appears in the sequencing data of a study of response to subunit inactivated influenza vaccine. This clonotype came up many times. No antigen is known for it. TCRdb independently ran MiXCR on the RT-PCR reads; one entry per CDR3 protein. The sample shows fewer than 400,000 distinct CDR3 sequences, 20% to 25% of them seen only once. Study-wide points: Authors suggested that a seasonal influenza vaccination recruits few new T cells each time.

The CDR3 extends over 15 amino acids. The V and J ends lost 1 base and 4 bases respectively, with 13 bases between them. CDR1 is MGHRA, CDR2 YSYEKL, per germline. This sample comprised PBMCs from blood, obtained less than 22 months after vaccination. This sequence was found in a man between 50 and 75 years old who received an inactivated influenza vaccine. The V gene is TRBV4-1, the J gene TRBJ1-1, with D possibly matching TRBD1 (5 bases). The CDR3 nucleotides are TGCGCCAGCAGCCAAGGGTGGGGGGGAGGCACTGAAGCTTTCTTT. Translating it yields CASSQGWGGGTEAFF.